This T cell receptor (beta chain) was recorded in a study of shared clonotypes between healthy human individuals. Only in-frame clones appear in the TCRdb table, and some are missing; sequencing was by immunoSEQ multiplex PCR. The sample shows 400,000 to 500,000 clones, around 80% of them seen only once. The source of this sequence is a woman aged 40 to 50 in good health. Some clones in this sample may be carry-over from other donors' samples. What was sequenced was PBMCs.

CDR3 amino acids: CASSLEGRWATQYF. The CDR3 nucleotides are TGCGCCAGCAGCTTGGAGGGACGTTGGGCGACCCAGTACTTC. The genes are TRBV5-1 and TRBJ2-5, with D possibly called TRBD1 or TRBD2 (5 bases each). The CDR3 totals 14 residues. The germline V gene encodes CDR1 SGHRS and CDR2 YFSETQ. Trimming shortened V by 0 bases and J by 7 bases, and 13 bases separated the two germline ends.